These 28 T cell receptor beta chains originate from one sample sequenced in a study of blood T cells in healthy people across ages. A second PCR, run for about 6 to 11 cycles, used a sample-barcoded 5' primer plus a J-beta primer mix. TCRdb analysed the 5' RACE reads with MiXCR anew, one entry per CDR3 protein. The table includes roughly 1,700,000 distinct CDR3 sequences, 28% detected once. Sequencing was performed on blood. The origin of the receptors is a woman aged 25 to 39 in good health.

Only a few counts were recorded for this clonotype. The chain links TRBV15 to TRBJ2-3; possibly TRBD2 for D (6 bases). The V gene's germline CDR1 is LNHNV and CDR2 YYDKDF (reference sequence). This CDR3 spans 15 amino acids. V lost 4 bases and J lost 10, with 21 bases in between. Here the CDR3 reads CATSTRWVSGESQYF. CDR3 coding DNA: TGTGCCACCAGCACCCGGTGGGTTAGCGGCGAGTCGCAGTATTTT.

In its sample, this clonotype was seen a few times. The CDR3 DNA reads TGCAGTGCTAGAGATTGGGGGGGCACCGGGGAGCTGTTTTTT. Residues: CSARDWGGTGELFF. The gene calls are TRBV20-1 and TRBJ2-2; 7 bases are a match to TRBD2. CDR1 DFQATT and CDR2 SNEGSKA come from the germline V gene (reference sequence). With V trimmed by 0 bases and J by 4 bases, 2 bases remained unmatched. This CDR3 is 14 amino acids long.

V usage is TRBV5-1 and J usage is TRBJ2-3; D possibly corresponds to TRBD2 (6 bases). Trimming shortened V by 6 bases and J by 4 bases, and 15 bases separated the two germline ends. Per germline, CDR1 SGHRS and CDR2 YFSETQ. The CDR3 runs to 14 residues. The CDR3 DNA is TGCGCCAGCAAGTCTAGCGCTCCCGCAGATACGCAGTATTTT. Translated: CASKSSAPADTQYF. Based on the CDR3 plus reference TRBV5-1 and TRBJ2-3, the full variable domain is KAGVTQTPRYLIKTRGQQVTLSCSPISGHRSVSWYQQTPGQGLQFLFEYFSETQRNKGNFPGRFSGRQFSNSRSEMNVSTLELGDSALYLCASKSSAPADTQYFGPGTRLTVL.

The chain employs TRBV19 and TRBJ2-2; 9 bases line up with TRBD1. V lost 4 bases, J lost 9 bases, and 6 bases stayed unmatched. The germline gives CDR1 LNHDA, CDR2 SQIVND (reference sequence). The CDR3 is made up of 14 amino acids. CDR3 protein: CASSTDRGGRELFF. CDR3 nucleotides: TGTGCCAGTAGTACGGACAGGGGAGGGAGGGAGCTGTTTTTT.

The CDR3 coding sequence is TGTGCCAGCAGCAAAGACTGGACAGATACGCAGTATTTT. It translates to CASSKDWTDTQYF. The chain joins TRBV7-2 to TRBJ2-3, with D hard to call. This CDR3 contains 13 residues. The germline V gene encodes CDR1 SGHTA and CDR2 FQGNSA. The V end was cut by 5 bases, the J end by 3 bases, with 9 bases between. Looking up the rest from reference TRBV7-2 and TRBJ2-3 gives the full variable domain: GAGVSQSPSNKVTEKGKDVELRCDPISGHTALYWYRQSLGQGLEFLIYFQGNSAPDKSGLPSDRFSAERTGGSVSTLTIQRTQQEDSAVYLCASSKDWTDTQYFGPGTRLTVL.

V is TRBV28 and J is TRBJ2-5, with a tentative D call TRBD2 (7 bases). V lost 1 base and J lost 11, with 17 bases in between. CDR3 length: 14 amino acids. Germline loops: CDR1 MDHEN, CDR2 SYDVKM. The CDR3 sequence: CASSLLQGWREQYF. The CDR3, as DNA: TGTGCCAGCAGTTTATTACAGGGTTGGCGGGAGCAGTACTTC.

The chain employs TRBV19 and TRBJ1-1; D remains ambiguous. The CDR3 has 15 amino acids. V was shortened by 2 bases and J by 0 bases, with 10 bases between the two germline ends. Looked up from germline, CDR1 is LNHDA and CDR2 is SQIVND (reference sequence). The CDR3 DNA is TGTGCCAGTAGTATATCTGGCAGTTTGAACACTGAAGCTTTCTTT. Protein: CASSISGSLNTEAFF.

This clonotype occurred a few times. V is TRBV4-3 and J is TRBJ2-1, with TRBD2 identical over 8 bases. Germline CDR1 and CDR2: LGHNA and YSLEER. V lost 4 bases and J lost 5; bases outside the gene matches: 10. This CDR3 is built from 16 residues. This CDR3 reads CASSPSLGRADNEQFF. The CDR3 DNA reads TGCGCCAGCAGCCCCTCGCTCGGGAGGGCCGACAATGAGCAGTTCTTC.

This clonotype has more than one count but fewer than ten. The genes are TRBV6-1 and TRBJ1-5; no reliable D call. The germline gives CDR1 MNHNS, CDR2 SASEGT. V was trimmed by 4 bases and J by 2 bases, leaving 12 bases between them. The CDR3 extends over 15 amino acids. CDR3 protein: CASSVGRSGNQPQHF. In DNA form, the CDR3 reads TGTGCCAGCAGTGTGGGTCGGTCCGGCAATCAGCCCCAGCATTTT.

This chain links TRBV4-1 with TRBJ2-7; TRBD2 is a possible D gene (5 bases). CDR3 length: 15 amino acids. From germline, CDR1 is MGHRA and CDR2 YSYEKL. Trimming shortened V by 0 bases and J by 5 bases, and 14 bases separated the two germline ends. Here the CDR3 reads CASSQEPGKVDEQYF. CDR3 DNA: TGCGCCAGCAGCCAAGAACCCGGGAAGGTCGACGAGCAGTACTTC.

This clonotype appeared a few times. This sequence joins TRBV7-9 and TRBJ1-4; D not resolved. The CDR3 totals 13 residues. Per germline, CDR1 SEHNR and CDR2 FQNEAQ (reference sequence). Trimming left V 5 bases short and J 8 bases short, with 12 bases between. As DNA, the CDR3 is TGTGCCAGCAGCCTCCCTCCCCAAGAAAAACTGTTTTTT. Amino acids: CASSLPPQEKLFF. The variable domain in full, with the rest retrieved from reference TRBV7-9 and TRBJ1-4, is DTGVSQNPRHKITKRGQNVTFRCDPISEHNRLYWYRQTLGQGPEFLTYFQNEAQLEKSRLLSDRFSAERPKGSFSTLEIQRTEQGDSAMYLCASSLPPQEKLFFGSGTQLSVL.

On this clonotype itself: This may be a read error: a much more frequent sequence differs by one nucleotide. The rearrangement links TRBV30 to TRBJ2-5; the D gene is possibly TRBD1 (5 bases). Trimming left V 2 bases short and J 11 bases short, with 15 bases between. CDR1 is GTSNPN and CDR2 is SVGIG in the germline V gene (reference sequence). The CDR3 extends over 12 amino acids. The CDR3 DNA reads TGTGCCTGGAGTCCCCTTAGGGGTGAGCAGTACTTC. Amino acids: CAWSPLRGEQYF.

This chain joins TRBV19 and TRBJ2-7, with 9 bases that match TRBD1. This CDR3 is built from 14 residues. Germline CDR1 reads LNHDA; CDR2 reads SQIVND (reference sequence). Trimming at V came to 6 bases and at J to 3 bases, leaving 6 bases not matched to a gene. The CDR3 DNA reads as TGTGCCAGTAGCCGGGACAGGGAGGACTACGAGCAGTACTTC. Translated, it gives CASSRDREDYEQYF.

V gene TRBV7-9 combines with J gene TRBJ1-2; no clear D. Trimming cost V 1 base and J 12 bases, with 12 bases left between them. The CDR3 is 12 amino acids. Germline-derived CDR1 and CDR2 are SEHNR and FQNEAQ (reference sequence). CDR3 in amino acids: CASSLGARSNTF. The CDR3 DNA reads TGTGCCAGCAGCTTAGGAGCCAGGAGCAACACCTTC.

The J gene is TRBJ2-1, the V gene TRBV20-1; maybe TRBD2 (6 bases). Germline values: CDR1 DFQATT, CDR2 SNEGSKA (reference sequence). Between the trimmed V and J ends, which lost 1 base and 8 bases, there was a span of 18 bases. The CDR3 is 15 amino acids. The CDR3 bases are TGCAGTGCTAGAGGTTGGGGGGAGCGACAATATGAGCAGTTCTTC. Its translation is CSARGWGERQYEQFF.

The V gene is TRBV6-5, the J gene TRBJ1-1, with D possibly being TRBD1 (6 bases). The V gene's germline CDR1 is MNHEY and CDR2 SVGAGI. The CDR3 is made up of 12 amino acids. Trimming took off 6 bases at V and 4 bases at J, with 9 bases between the two ends. CDR3 amino acids: CASRTGRTEAFF. DNA for the CDR3: TGTGCCAGCAGAACAGGGCGCACTGAAGCTTTCTTT.

This clonotype was found a few times. The rearrangement joins TRBV5-6 to TRBJ2-7; D gene unclear. The germline V gene encodes CDR1 SGHDT and CDR2 YYEEEE. This CDR3 spans 13 amino acids. The V and J ends lost 5 bases and 0 bases respectively, with 9 bases between them. The CDR3 sequence: CASRSTSSYEQYF. CDR3 nucleotides: TGTGCCAGCAGGAGCACGTCCTCCTACGAGCAGTACTTC.

This sequence joins TRBV9 and TRBJ2-7; TRBD2 matches at 9 bases. After removal of 3 bases from V and 2 bases from J, the junction contained 6 bases not matched to a gene. Germline CDR1 is SGDLS and CDR2 is YYNGEE. The CDR3 contains 15 residues. This CDR3 is CASSATSGGPYEQYF. The CDR3 DNA reads as TGTGCCAGCAGCGCGACTAGCGGAGGGCCCTACGAGCAGTACTTC. Full variable domain (remainder filled in from reference TRBV9 and TRBJ2-7): DSGVTQTPKHLITATGQRVTLRCSPRSGDLSVYWYQQSLDQGLQFLIQYYNGEERAKGNILERFSAQQFPDLHSELNLSSLELGDSALYFCASSATSGGPYEQYFGPGTRLTVT.

Only a few counts were recorded for this clonotype. CDR3 residues: CAISAGDGQFF. Here the CDR3 DNA reads TGTGCCATCAGTGCGGGGGATGGGCAGTTCTTC. The chain has TRBV10-3 and TRBJ2-1, with a weak D call TRBD2 (6 bases). The CDR3 has 11 residues. V shed 4 bases and J shed 12 bases, with 10 bases lying between them. Per germline, CDR1 ENHRY and CDR2 SYGVKD.

On this clonotype itself: Its ends do not fully match the called genes, so a read error is possible. V gene TRBV11-2 combines with J gene TRBJ2-5, with D perhaps TRBD2 (6 bases). In germline, CDR1 is SGHAT, CDR2 FQNNGV. The CDR3 contains 16 residues. The CDR3 DNA sequence: TGTGCCAGCAGCCTAGGATTAGCCCCGGGGGAAGAGACCCGGTACTTC. Translating it yields CASSLGLAPGEETRYF.

This clonotype has more than one count but fewer than ten. CDR3 nucleotides: TGTGCCAGCAGTCGTAACGACAGGGCCCTCAATGAGCAGTTCTTC. It specifies CASSRNDRALNEQFF. V is TRBV6-5 and J is TRBJ2-1; TRBD1 aligns across 7 bases. Germline V gene lookup returns CDR1 MNHEY and CDR2 SVGAGI. V lost 5 bases, J lost 6 bases, and 10 bases stayed unmatched. The CDR3 totals 15 residues.

This clonotype appeared many times. The chain combines TRBV4-3 with TRBJ2-6; D call uncertain. CDR3 length equals 16 residues. Germline CDR1 is LGHNA and CDR2 is YSLEER. V was clipped by 3 bases and J by 0 bases, with 9 bases between them. The DNA for the CDR3 is TGCGCCAGCAGCCAGATCTGGGGCTCTGGGGCCAACGTCCTGACTTTC. Protein: CASSQIWGSGANVLTF.

In its sample, this clonotype was seen a few times. The CDR3 sequence: CASSQESMGTASYEQYF. CDR3 sequence (DNA): TGTGCCAGCAGCCAAGAAAGTATGGGAACGGCGTCCTACGAGCAGTACTTC. This chain uses TRBV3-1 with TRBJ2-7, with unresolved D. Per the germline V gene, CDR1 is LGHDT and CDR2 is YNNKEL (reference sequence). Trimming shortened V by 0 bases and J by 1 base, and 16 bases separated the two germline ends. This CDR3 has 17 amino acids.

The chain uses TRBV11-2 and TRBJ2-4; TRBD1 agrees at 8 bases. The J call is in doubt because the DNA end fits TRBJ2-7 better. Per germline, CDR1 SGHAT and CDR2 FQNNGV. There are 15 residues in the CDR3. In DNA form, the CDR3 reads TGTGCCAGCAGCTTAACCCGACAGGGGACGGGCGAGCAGTACTTC. Its translation: CASSLTRQGTGEQYF.

At least ten counts were recorded for this clonotype. V gene TRBV12-3 or TRBV12-4 combines with J gene TRBJ2-1; D is undetermined. CDR3 length: 12 residues. Between the trimmed V and J ends, which lost 4 bases and 5 bases, there was a span of 6 bases. CDR3 DNA sequence: TGTGCCAGCAGTTCCCCGAACAATGAGCAGTTCTTC. Translated, it gives CASSSPNNEQFF.

This clonotype has a handful of counts. The J gene is TRBJ1-4, the V gene TRBV12-3 or TRBV12-4, with D possibly being TRBD1 (5 bases). With 3 bases removed from V and 6 bases from J, the gap between germline ends came to 14 bases. The CDR3 is 15 amino acids. In DNA, the CDR3 is TGTGCCAGCAGTTTTAGGCAGGGCGGTGATGAAAAACTGTTTTTT. Amino acid sequence: CASSFRQGGDEKLFF.

The rearrangement uses TRBV9 and TRBJ2-3; 10 positions match TRBD2. This CDR3 is 15 amino acids long. Germline V gene sequence: CDR1 SGDLS, CDR2 YYNGEE. With V trimmed by 3 bases and J by 4 bases, 5 bases remained unmatched. The CDR3 spells CASSASGGASDTQYF. The DNA of the CDR3 is TGTGCCAGCAGCGCGAGCGGGGGGGCTTCAGATACGCAGTATTTT.

This clonotype was counted at least ten times. The rearrangement uses TRBV7-6 and TRBJ2-7, with unresolved D. CDR3 length: 13 amino acids. Between the trimmed V and J ends, which lost 0 bases and 3 bases, there was a span of 6 bases. Germline values: CDR1 SGHVS, CDR2 FNYEAQ. This CDR3 reads CASSLAQHYEQYF. The CDR3 bases are TGTGCCAGCAGCTTAGCACAGCACTACGAGCAGTACTTC.